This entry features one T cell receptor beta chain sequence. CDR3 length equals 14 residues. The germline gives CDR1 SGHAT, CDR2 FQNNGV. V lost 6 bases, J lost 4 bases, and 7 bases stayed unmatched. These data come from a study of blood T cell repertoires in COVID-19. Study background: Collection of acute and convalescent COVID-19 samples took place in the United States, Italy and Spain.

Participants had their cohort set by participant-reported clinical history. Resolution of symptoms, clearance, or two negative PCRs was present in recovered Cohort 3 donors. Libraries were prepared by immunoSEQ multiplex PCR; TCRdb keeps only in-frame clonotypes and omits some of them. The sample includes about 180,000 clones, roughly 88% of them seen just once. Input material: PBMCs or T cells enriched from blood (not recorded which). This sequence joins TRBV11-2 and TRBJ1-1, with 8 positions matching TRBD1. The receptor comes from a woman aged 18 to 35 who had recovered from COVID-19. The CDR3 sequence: CASRLIRGLTEAFF. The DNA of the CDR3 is TGTGCCAGCAGACTAATCAGGGGGCTCACTGAAGCTTTCTTT.